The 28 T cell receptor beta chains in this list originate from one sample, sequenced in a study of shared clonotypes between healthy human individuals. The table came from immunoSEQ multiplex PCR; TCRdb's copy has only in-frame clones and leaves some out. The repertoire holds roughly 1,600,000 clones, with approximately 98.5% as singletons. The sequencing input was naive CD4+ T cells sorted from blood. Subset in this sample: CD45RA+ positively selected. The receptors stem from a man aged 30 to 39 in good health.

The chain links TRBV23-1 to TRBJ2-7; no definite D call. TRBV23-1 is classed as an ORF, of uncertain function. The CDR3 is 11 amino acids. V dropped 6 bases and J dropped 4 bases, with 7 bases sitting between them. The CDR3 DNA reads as TGCGCCAGCAGGCCTAGATACGAGCAGTACTTC. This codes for CASRPRYEQYF.

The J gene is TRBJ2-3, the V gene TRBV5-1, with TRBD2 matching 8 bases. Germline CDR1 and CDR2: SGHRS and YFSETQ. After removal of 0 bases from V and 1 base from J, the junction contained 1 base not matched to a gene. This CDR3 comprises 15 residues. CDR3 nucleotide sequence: TGCGCCAGCAGCTTGGGTAGCGGGGGCACAGATACGCAGTATTTT. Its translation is CASSLGSGGTDTQYF.

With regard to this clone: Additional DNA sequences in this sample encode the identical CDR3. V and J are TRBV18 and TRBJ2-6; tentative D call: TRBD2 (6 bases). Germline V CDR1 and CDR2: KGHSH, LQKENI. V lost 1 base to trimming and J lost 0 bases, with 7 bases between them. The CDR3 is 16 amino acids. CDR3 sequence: CASSPQGGSGANVLTF. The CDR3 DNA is TGTGCCAGCTCACCACAGGGAGGCTCTGGGGCCAACGTCCTGACTTTC.

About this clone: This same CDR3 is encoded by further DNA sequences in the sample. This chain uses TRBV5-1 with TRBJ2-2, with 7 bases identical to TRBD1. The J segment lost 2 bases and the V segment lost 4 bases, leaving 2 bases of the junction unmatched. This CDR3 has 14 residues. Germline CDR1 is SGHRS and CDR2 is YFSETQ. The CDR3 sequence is CASSHRGNTGELFF. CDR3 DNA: TGCGCCAGCAGCCACAGGGGTAACACCGGGGAGCTGTTTTTT.

The CDR3 DNA reads as TGTGCCAGCAGCTTAGCGGTGGGACAGGGGAACACAGATACGCAGTATTTT. It specifies CASSLAVGQGNTDTQYF. V is TRBV7-9 and J is TRBJ2-3, with TRBD1 identical over 10 bases. CDR1 and CDR2 from the germline V gene are SEHNR and FQNEAQ (reference sequence). With 0 bases clipped from V and 2 bases from J, the junction kept 5 bases outside the gene matches. The CDR3 consists of 17 residues.

CDR3 bases: TGCGCCAGCAGCTTGGAACCCCCCACTGAAGCTTTCTTT. This encodes CASSLEPPTEAFF. The chain has TRBV5-1 and TRBJ1-1; unclear D gene. CDR3 length: 13 residues. Germline CDR1 SGHRS, CDR2 YFSETQ. Trimming took off 0 bases at V and 4 bases at J, with 7 bases between the two ends.

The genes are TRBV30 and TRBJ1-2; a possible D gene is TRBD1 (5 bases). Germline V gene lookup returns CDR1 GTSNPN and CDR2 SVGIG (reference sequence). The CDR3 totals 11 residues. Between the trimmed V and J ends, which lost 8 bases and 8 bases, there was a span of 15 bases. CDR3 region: CALQGPGGYTF. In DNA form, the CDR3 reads TGTGCCCTCCAAGGTCCAGGGGGCTACACCTTC.

CDR3 amino acids: CASSLAPGLGGINEQFF. The DNA for the CDR3 is TGTGCCAGCAGTTTAGCCCCCGGACTAGGGGGAATTAATGAGCAGTTCTTC. The chain joins TRBV6-4 to TRBJ2-1, with D perhaps TRBD2 (7 bases). This CDR3 contains 17 residues. The germline V and J ends were trimmed by 5 bases and 7 bases, with 24 bases remaining between them. CDR1 and CDR2 (germline): MRHNA, SNTAGT.

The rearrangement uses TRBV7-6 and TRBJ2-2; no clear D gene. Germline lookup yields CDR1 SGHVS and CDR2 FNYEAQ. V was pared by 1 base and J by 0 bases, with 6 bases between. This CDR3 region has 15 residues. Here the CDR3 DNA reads TGTGCCAGCAGCTTAGAAGGGACGAACACCGGGGAGCTGTTTTTT. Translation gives CASSLEGTNTGELFF.

The CDR3 coding sequence is TGTGCCAGCAGACGGACATCCTACGAGCAGTACTTC. It translates to CASRRTSYEQYF. The chain is built from TRBV2 and TRBJ2-7, with D possibly being TRBD1 (5 bases). There are 12 residues in the CDR3. Germline-derived CDR1 and CDR2 are SNHLY and FYNNEI. V lost 6 bases and J lost 1, with 7 bases in between.

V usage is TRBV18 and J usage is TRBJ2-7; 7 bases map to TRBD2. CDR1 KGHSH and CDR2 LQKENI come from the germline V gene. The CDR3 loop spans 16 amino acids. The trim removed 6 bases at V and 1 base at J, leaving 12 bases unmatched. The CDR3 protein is CASSQVGAGASYEQYF. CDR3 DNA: TGTGCCAGCTCCCAGGTAGGGGCGGGAGCGTCCTACGAGCAGTACTTC.

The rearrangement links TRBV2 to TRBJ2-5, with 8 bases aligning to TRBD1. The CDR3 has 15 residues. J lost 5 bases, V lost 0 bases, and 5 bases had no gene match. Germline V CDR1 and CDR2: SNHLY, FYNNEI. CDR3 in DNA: TGTGCCAGCAGTGAAGCAGGCAGGGGGCTCGAGACCCAGTACTTC. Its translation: CASSEAGRGLETQYF. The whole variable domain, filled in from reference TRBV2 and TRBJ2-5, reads EPEVTQTPSHQVTQMGQEVILRCVPISNHLYFYWYRQILGQKVEFLVSFYNNEISEKSEIFDDQFSVERPDGSNFTLKIRSTKLEDSAMYFCASSEAGRGLETQYFGPGTRLLVL.

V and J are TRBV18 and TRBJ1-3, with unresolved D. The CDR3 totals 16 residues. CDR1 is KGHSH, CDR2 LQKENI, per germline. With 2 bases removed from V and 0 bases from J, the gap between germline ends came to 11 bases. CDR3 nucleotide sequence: TGTGCCAGCTCACCAGAAGGGAGGGTCTCTGGAAACACCATATATTTT. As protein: CASSPEGRVSGNTIYF.

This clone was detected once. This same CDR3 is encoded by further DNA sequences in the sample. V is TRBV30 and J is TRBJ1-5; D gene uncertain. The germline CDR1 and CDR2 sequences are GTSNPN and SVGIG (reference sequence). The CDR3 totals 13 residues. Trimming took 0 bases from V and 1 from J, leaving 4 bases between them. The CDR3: CAWSVDSNQPQHF. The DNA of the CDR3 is TGTGCCTGGAGTGTAGACAGCAATCAGCCCCAGCATTTT.

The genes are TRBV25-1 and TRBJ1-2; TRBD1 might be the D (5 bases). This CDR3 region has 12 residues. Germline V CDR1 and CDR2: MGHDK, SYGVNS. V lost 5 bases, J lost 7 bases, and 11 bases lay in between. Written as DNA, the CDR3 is TGTGCCAGCAGTACCCCAGGGTCTGGCTACACCTTC. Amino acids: CASSTPGSGYTF.

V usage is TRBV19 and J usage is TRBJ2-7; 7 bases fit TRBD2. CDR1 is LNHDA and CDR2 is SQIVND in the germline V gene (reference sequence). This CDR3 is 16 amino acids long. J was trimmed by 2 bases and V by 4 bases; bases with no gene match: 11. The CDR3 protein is CASSTREVGGTYEQYF. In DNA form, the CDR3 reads TGTGCCAGTAGTACCCGGGAGGTGGGCGGAACCTACGAGCAGTACTTC. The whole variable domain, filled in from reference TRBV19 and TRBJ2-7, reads DGGITQSPKYLFRKEGQNVTLSCEQNLNHDAMYWYRQDPGQGLRLIYYSQIVNDFQKGDIAEGYSVSREKKESFPLTVTSAQKNPTAFYLCASSTREVGGTYEQYFGPGTRLTVT.

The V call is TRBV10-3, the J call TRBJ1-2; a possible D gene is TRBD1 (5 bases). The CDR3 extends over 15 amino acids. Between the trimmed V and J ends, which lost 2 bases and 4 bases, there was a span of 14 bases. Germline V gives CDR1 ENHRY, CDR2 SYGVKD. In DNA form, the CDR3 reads TGTGCCATCAGTGAGCTACAGGAGGCAACCTATGGCTACACCTTC. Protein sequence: CAISELQEATYGYTF.

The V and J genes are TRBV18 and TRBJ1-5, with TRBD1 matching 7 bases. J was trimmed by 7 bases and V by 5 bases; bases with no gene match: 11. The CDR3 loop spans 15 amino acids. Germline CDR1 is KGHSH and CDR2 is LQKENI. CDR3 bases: TGTGCCAGCTCATCCGACAGGGTGGCAGGACAGCCCCAGCATTTT. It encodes CASSSDRVAGQPQHF.

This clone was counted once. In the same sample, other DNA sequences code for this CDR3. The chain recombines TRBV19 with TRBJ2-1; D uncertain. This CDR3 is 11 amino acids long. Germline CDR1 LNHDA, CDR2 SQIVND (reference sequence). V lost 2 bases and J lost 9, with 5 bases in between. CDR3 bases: TGTGCCAGTAGTATAAGTGGTGAGCAGTTCTTC. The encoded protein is CASSISGEQFF.

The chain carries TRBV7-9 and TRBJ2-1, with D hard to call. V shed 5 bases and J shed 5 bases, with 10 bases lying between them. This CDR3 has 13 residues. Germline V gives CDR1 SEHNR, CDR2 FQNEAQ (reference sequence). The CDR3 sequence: CASSPWADNEQFF. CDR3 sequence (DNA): TGTGCCAGCAGCCCCTGGGCCGACAATGAGCAGTTCTTC.

As DNA, the CDR3 is TGTGCCAGCAGCCAAGATGAACGAGGCGTTGGAGAGCAGTACTTC. It yields the protein CASSQDERGVGEQYF. The rearrangement uses TRBV4-2 and TRBJ2-7; D gene unclear. Trimming took 0 bases from V and 7 from J, leaving 16 bases between them. The CDR3 extends over 15 amino acids. Per germline, CDR1 LGHNA and CDR2 YNFKEQ.

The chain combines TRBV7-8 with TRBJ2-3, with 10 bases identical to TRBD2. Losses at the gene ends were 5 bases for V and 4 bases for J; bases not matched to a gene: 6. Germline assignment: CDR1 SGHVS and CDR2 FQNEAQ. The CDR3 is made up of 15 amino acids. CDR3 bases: TGTGCCAGCAGCCCGCTAGCGGGAGACCCAGATACGCAGTATTTT. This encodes CASSPLAGDPDTQYF.

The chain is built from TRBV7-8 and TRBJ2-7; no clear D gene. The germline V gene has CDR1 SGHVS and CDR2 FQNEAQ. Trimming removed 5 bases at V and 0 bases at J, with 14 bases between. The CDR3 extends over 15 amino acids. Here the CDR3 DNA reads TGTGCCAGCAGCCCCCAGACCCGGAGCTCCTACGAGCAGTACTTC. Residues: CASSPQTRSSYEQYF.

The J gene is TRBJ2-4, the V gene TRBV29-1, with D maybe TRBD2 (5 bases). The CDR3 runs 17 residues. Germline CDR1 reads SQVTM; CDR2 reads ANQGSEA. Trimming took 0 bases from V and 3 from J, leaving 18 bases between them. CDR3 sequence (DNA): TGCAGCGTTGAAGATCTTAGTTCAGGCCGGGGCAAAAACATTCAGTACTTC. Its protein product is CSVEDLSSGRGKNIQYF.

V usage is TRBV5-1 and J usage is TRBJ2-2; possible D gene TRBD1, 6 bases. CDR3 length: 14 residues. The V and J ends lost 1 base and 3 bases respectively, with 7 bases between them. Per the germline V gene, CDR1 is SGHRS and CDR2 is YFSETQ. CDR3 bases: TGCGCCAGCAGCTTGTCAGGGGACACCGGGGAGCTGTTTTTT. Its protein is CASSLSGDTGELFF.

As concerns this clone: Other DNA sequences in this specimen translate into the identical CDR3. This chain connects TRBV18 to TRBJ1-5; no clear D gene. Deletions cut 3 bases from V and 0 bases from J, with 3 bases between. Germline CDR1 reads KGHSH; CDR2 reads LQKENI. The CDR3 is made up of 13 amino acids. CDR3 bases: TGTGCCAGCTCACCTTATAGCAATCAGCCCCAGCATTTT. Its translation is CASSPYSNQPQHF.

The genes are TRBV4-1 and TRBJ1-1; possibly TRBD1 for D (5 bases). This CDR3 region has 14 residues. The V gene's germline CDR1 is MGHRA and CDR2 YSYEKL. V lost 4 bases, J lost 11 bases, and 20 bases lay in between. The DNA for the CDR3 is TGCGCCAGCAGCCGGAATCAGGGTTTGGATTATGCTTTCTTT. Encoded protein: CASSRNQGLDYAFF.

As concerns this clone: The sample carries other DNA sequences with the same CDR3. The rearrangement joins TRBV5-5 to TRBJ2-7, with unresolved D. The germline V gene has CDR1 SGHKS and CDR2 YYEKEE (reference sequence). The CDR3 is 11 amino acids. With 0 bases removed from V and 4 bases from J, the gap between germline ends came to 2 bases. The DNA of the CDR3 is TGTGCCAGCAGCTTGGGATACGAGCAGTACTTC. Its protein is CASSLGYEQYF.